This T cell receptor beta chain was recovered during a study of shared clonotypes between healthy human individuals. Study conclusions and caveats: Naive CD4 clonotypes were shared across several donors at 4% to 5%. Non-shared clonotypes were found to have lower generation probabilities than the clonotypes that were shared by all four of the sorted-subset donors.

As regards this clone: The target antigen is unknown. This sample also contains other DNA sequences that code for the same CDR3.

This CDR3 comprises 15 residues. Per the germline V gene, CDR1 is MNHEY and CDR2 is SMNVEV (reference sequence). V was trimmed by 2 bases and J by 2 bases, leaving 9 bases between them. Method: immunoSEQ multiplex PCR; TCRdb's copy keeps in-frame clones and lacks some. The table has 2 million to 2.5 million clones, approximately 93% seen once. Among the donors, all were Caucasian adults who lived in Nashville, Tennessee. The specimen sequenced was naive CD4+ T cells from PBMCs. Subset indicated: CD45RA+ positively selected. The source is a man younger than 35 in good health. Some clones in this sample may be carry-over from other donors' samples. The V gene is TRBV27, the J gene TRBJ2-2; the D gene is possibly TRBD1 (6 bases). The CDR3 DNA is TGTGCCAGCAGTTTACGGACAGCTAACACCGGGGAGCTGTTTTTT. Translating gives CASSLRTANTGELFF.